The clone carrying this T cell receptor (beta chain) turned up a few times. Antigen specificity is unknown. These data originate in a study of CD8 T cells in ankylosing spondylitis. Findings and caveats of the study: Ankylosing spondylitis blood appeared to carry a characteristic TCR beta motif of several highly homologous variants. Researchers reportedly found disease-linked clones significantly enriched in matched ankylosing spondylitis synovial fluid.

TCRdb called the 5' RACE reads again in MiXCR, with one record for every CDR3 protein. This table has about 540,000 distinct CDR3 sequences, roughly 13% appearing once. V gave up 1 base and J gave up 4 bases, with 11 bases separating them. The CDR3 has 13 amino acids. From germline, CDR1 is DFQATT and CDR2 SNEGSKA (reference sequence). What was sequenced was blood, either unsorted or a sorted T cell fraction (not recorded which). The chain employs TRBV20-1 and TRBJ2-7; a possible D gene is TRBD1 (6 bases). This receptor was obtained from a male donor with ankylosing spondylitis. The CDR3 protein is CSARGGRGYEQYV. The DNA for the CDR3 is TGCAGTGCTAGAGGGGGCAGGGGATACGAGCAGTACGTC.